This T cell receptor beta chain was observed in a study of identical twins. General study points: Twin pairs' shared out-of-frame alpha sequences were enriched in low generation probability. With beta out-of-frame sequences, excess sharing by twins was weaker.

The V and J ends lost 4 bases and 2 bases, in that order; junction bases with no gene match: 5. This CDR3 comprises 16 residues. The germline gives CDR1 SGDLS, CDR2 YYNGEE. In regard to this clonotype: Its antigen is undetermined.

A universal primer site was added by template switching, and unique molecular identifiers were carried by the cDNA. Via MiXCR, TCRdb re-called the 5' RACE reads, giving one row per CDR3 protein. Here the sample spans 1.5 million to 2 million distinct CDR3 sequences, 32% being singletons. The TCR comes from a newborn girl in good health. Sequences were obtained from cord blood. The V call is TRBV9, the J call TRBJ2-2; 10 positions match TRBD1. The CDR3 coding sequence is TGTGCCAGCAGCTACTGGACAGGGGGAAACACCGGGGAGCTGTTTTTT. Its translation: CASSYWTGGNTGELFF.